The 26 T cell receptor beta chains below all came from one sample that was sequenced in a study of T cell responses to AZD1222 COVID-19 vaccine. Libraries were prepared by immunoSEQ multiplex PCR; TCRdb keeps only in-frame clonotypes and omits some of them. The sample carries over 95,000 clones, about 88% recorded once. The input for sequencing was peripheral blood, taken 28 days after the second AZD1222 dose. The source of these receptors is an adult who received the AZD1222 COVID-19 vaccine.

The chain couples TRBV20-1 to TRBJ2-7; no reliable D call. V lost 2 bases, J lost 3 bases, and 5 bases lay in between. There are 11 residues in the CDR3. Germline CDR1 and CDR2: DFQATT and SNEGSKA (reference sequence). The CDR3 spells CSARLLYEQYF. CDR3 sequence (DNA): TGCAGTGCTAGACTCCTCTACGAGCAGTACTTC.

V and J are TRBV19 and TRBJ2-5; D is ambiguous. With 4 bases removed from V and 2 bases from J, the gap between germline ends came to 5 bases. CDR1 and CDR2 from the germline V gene are LNHDA and SQIVND (reference sequence). This CDR3 is built from 12 residues. The CDR3 nucleotides read TGTGCCAGTAGTAACTTACAAGAGACCCAGTACTTC. Translation gives CASSNLQETQYF.

This clone was detected a few times. This chain connects TRBV20-1 to TRBJ1-1, with 7 bases that match TRBD1. Germline V CDR1 and CDR2: DFQATT, SNEGSKA (reference sequence). The trim removed 3 bases at V and 1 base at J, leaving 5 bases unmatched. The CDR3 has 14 residues. The CDR3 coding sequence is TGCAGTGCTAGTCGGACAGGACAGAACACTGAAGCTTTCTTT. Translation: CSASRTGQNTEAFF.

This clone was seen a handful of times. The rearrangement uses TRBV3-1 (or the pseudogene TRBV3-2) and TRBJ2-3, with no clear D. The CDR3 is 14 residues long. Germline CDR1 reads LGHDT; CDR2 reads YNNKEL (reference sequence). Trimming stripped 1 base from V and 0 bases from J, with 5 bases between. The CDR3 coding sequence is TGTGCCAGCAGCCAAGGCCCTAGCACAGATACGCAGTATTTT. It yields the protein CASSQGPSTDTQYF.

This clone was recorded a few times. The rearrangement joins TRBV19 to TRBJ1-2, with a tentative D call TRBD1 (6 bases). Trimming removed 6 bases from V and 6 bases from J, with 20 bases in between. The CDR3 is made up of 15 amino acids. Germline CDR1 is LNHDA and CDR2 is SQIVND (reference sequence). CDR3 sequence reads: CASSPPYQGRDGYTF. The CDR3 DNA sequence: TGTGCCAGTAGCCCTCCGTATCAGGGGAGGGATGGCTACACCTTC.

The V gene is TRBV11-3, the J gene TRBJ2-7, with 10 nucleotides matching TRBD2. This CDR3 contains 15 residues. With V trimmed by 4 bases and J by 3 bases, 6 bases remained unmatched. Per the germline V gene, CDR1 is SGHNT and CDR2 is YENEEA. CDR3 coding DNA: TGTGCCAGCAGCTCGCTAGCGGGAGTAAGCTACGAGCAGTACTTC. Its translation is CASSSLAGVSYEQYF.

This clone has only one observation. The J gene is TRBJ1-1, the V gene TRBV11-3; D gene unclear. V shed 7 bases and J shed 0 bases, with 12 bases lying between them. The CDR3 covers 14 residues. Germline CDR1 is SGHNT and CDR2 is YENEEA. The CDR3 loop reads CASTPNGLNTEAFF. CDR3 bases: TGTGCCAGCACCCCTAACGGATTGAACACTGAAGCTTTCTTT.

J is TRBJ2-3 and V is TRBV29-1; 9 positions agree with TRBD2. V gave up 4 bases and J gave up 4 bases; unmatched junction bases: 9. Germline-derived CDR1 and CDR2 are SQVTM and ANQGSEA. There are 15 residues in the CDR3. The CDR3 region is CSVGSLRGGADTQYF. DNA of the CDR3: TGCAGCGTTGGCTCATTGCGGGGGGGCGCAGATACGCAGTATTTT.

The chain employs TRBV9 and TRBJ1-2; possible D gene TRBD1, 5 bases. The CDR3 totals 15 residues. Per germline, CDR1 SGDLS and CDR2 YYNGEE. The ends were cut back, 3 bases at V and 6 bases at J, with 18 bases in the middle. The CDR3: CASSGPGGGADGYTF. CDR3 nucleotides: TGTGCCAGCAGCGGCCCAGGCGGAGGGGCCGATGGCTACACCTTC.

The chain links TRBV19 to TRBJ1-2, with D possibly matching TRBD1 (5 bases). The CDR3 spans 15 residues. V shed 5 bases and J shed 2 bases, with 15 bases lying between them. Germline loops: CDR1 LNHDA, CDR2 SQIVND (reference sequence). The CDR3 loop is CASSQGIGANYGYTF. Here the CDR3 DNA reads TGTGCCAGTAGTCAGGGTATTGGGGCGAACTATGGCTACACCTTC.

This rearrangement joins TRBV6-1 to TRBJ2-7; D gene unclear. This CDR3 region has 16 residues. Germline V gene sequence: CDR1 MNHNS, CDR2 SASEGT. Trimming pared 0 bases from V and 3 bases from J, leaving 15 bases between. DNA for the CDR3: TGTGCCAGCAGTGAAGCGCTTCCTAGTCTCGGCTACGAGCAGTACTTC. Protein sequence: CASSEALPSLGYEQYF.

This clone was seen a handful of times. The rearrangement joins TRBV29-1 to TRBJ1-2; D is possibly TRBD1 (5 bases). V was shortened by 0 bases and J by 4 bases, with 18 bases between the two germline ends. The CDR3 loop spans 16 amino acids. Germline V CDR1 and CDR2: SQVTM, ANQGSEA. CDR3 coding DNA: TGCAGCGTTGAAGATAAAATGGGACCACATGCCTATGGCTACACCTTC. Translated, it gives CSVEDKMGPHAYGYTF.

This chain links TRBV4-1 with TRBJ1-4; D is uncertain. CDR3 size: 17 residues. Germline values: CDR1 MGHRA, CDR2 YSYEKL. V shed 0 bases and J shed 4 bases, with 15 bases lying between them. In DNA form, the CDR3 reads TGCGCCAGCAGCCAAGATTGGGCAGTTGGGCGTAATGAAAAACTGTTTTTT. This gives the protein CASSQDWAVGRNEKLFF.

This sequence joins TRBV7-7 and TRBJ1-2; no clear D. The CDR3 spans 14 residues. The germline V gene has CDR1 SSHAT and CDR2 FNYEAQ (reference sequence). Trimming left V 2 bases short and J 2 bases short, with 9 bases between. CDR3: CASSLKGFNYGYTF. CDR3 in DNA: TGTGCCAGCAGCTTAAAGGGATTCAACTATGGCTACACCTTC.

This chain joins TRBV3-1 (or the pseudogene TRBV3-2) and TRBJ2-3; the D gene could be TRBD1 or TRBD2 (5 bases each). V shed 5 bases and J shed 2 bases, with 8 bases lying between them. CDR1 is LGHDT, CDR2 YNNKEL, per germline (reference sequence). The CDR3 spans 13 residues. This CDR3 is CASSGGATDTQYF. The CDR3, as DNA: TGTGCCAGCAGCGGGGGAGCCACAGATACGCAGTATTTT.

The rearrangement joins TRBV18 to TRBJ1-1, with D possibly being TRBD1 (6 bases). From germline, CDR1 is KGHSH and CDR2 LQKENI. Trimming shortened V by 5 bases and J by 3 bases, and 10 bases separated the two germline ends. This CDR3 is 13 amino acids long. The CDR3 nucleotides read TGTGCCAGCTCAAAGGGGGTAGACACTGAAGCTTTCTTT. Amino acids: CASSKGVDTEAFF.

The rearrangement uses TRBV27 and TRBJ2-2; D remains unclear. V lost 2 bases and J 6 bases, leaving 7 bases between the germline ends. CDR3 length: 13 residues. Germline V lookup: CDR1 MNHEY, CDR2 SMNVEV (reference sequence). The CDR3 loop reads CASSLMVSGELFF. The CDR3 DNA sequence: TGTGCCAGCAGTTTAATGGTTTCCGGGGAGCTGTTTTTT.

The chain couples TRBV12-3 or TRBV12-4 to TRBJ1-1; no clear D. The germline V and J ends were trimmed by 2 bases and 4 bases, with 8 bases remaining between them. CDR3 size: 13 residues. The CDR3 loop is CASSLSEVTEAFF. CDR3 sequence (DNA): TGTGCCAGCAGTTTATCTGAAGTCACTGAAGCTTTCTTT.

The chain uses TRBV18 and TRBJ1-5, with D uncertain. V lost 0 bases and J 0 bases, leaving 9 bases between the germline ends. The CDR3 has 16 residues. Germline V gene data show CDR1 as KGHSH and CDR2 as LQKENI. The CDR3 protein is CASSPPAATSNQPQHF. CDR3 coding DNA: TGTGCCAGCTCACCACCGGCAGCAACTAGCAATCAGCCCCAGCATTTT.

The chain couples TRBV6-1 to TRBJ2-5, with 7 bases that match TRBD1. Germline V gives CDR1 MNHNS, CDR2 SASEGT. The ends lost 3 bases at V and 1 base at J; junction bases unmatched: 8. The CDR3 is made up of 16 amino acids. CDR3 sequence (DNA): TGTGCCAGCAGTGATAGCTTGGCAGGGGGCCAAGAGACCCAGTACTTC. Its protein product is CASSDSLAGGQETQYF.

The table lists this clone with a few counts. The genes are TRBV7-2 and TRBJ2-7; TRBD1 agrees at 8 bases. This CDR3 is 15 amino acids long. Trimming took 3 bases from V and 2 from J; bases not matched to a gene: 6. Germline V gene lookup returns CDR1 SGHTA and CDR2 FQGNSA. DNA of the CDR3: TGTGCCAGCAGCTTGATGACAGGGGAGCCCTACGAGCAGTACTTC. Protein sequence: CASSLMTGEPYEQYF.

The J gene is TRBJ2-3, the V gene TRBV7-2; possible D gene TRBD2, 5 bases. V was trimmed by 5 bases and J by 4 bases, leaving 13 bases between them. The CDR3 is 14 amino acids. The germline V gene has CDR1 SGHTA and CDR2 FQGNSA. The CDR3 coding sequence is TGTGCCAGCAGCATTGGACTGAGGGCAGATACGCAGTATTTT. Translation gives CASSIGLRADTQYF.

This chain links TRBV7-8 with TRBJ2-7; TRBD2 matches at 10 bases. The CDR3 spans 15 residues. Germline V gives CDR1 SGHVS, CDR2 FQNEAQ. V shed 2 bases, J shed 3 bases, and the junction held 4 bases outside the gene matches. The CDR3 is CASSLRASGSYEQYF. CDR3 coding DNA: TGTGCCAGCAGCTTACGGGCTAGCGGGAGCTACGAGCAGTACTTC.

The rearrangement joins TRBV11-2 to TRBJ2-5; 10 nucleotides align to TRBD2. This CDR3 is 18 amino acids long. Trimming at V came to 5 bases and at J to 7 bases, leaving 19 bases not matched to a gene. CDR1 is SGHAT, CDR2 FQNNGV, per germline. CDR3 sequence (DNA): TGTGCCAGCAGCCGCAGACCCGGGACTAGCGTAAGCGATGCGACCCAGTACTTC. Its protein product is CASSRRPGTSVSDATQYF.

The chain is built from TRBV30 and TRBJ1-4; possibly TRBD1 for D (6 bases). Trimming cost V 1 base and J 5 bases, with 11 bases left between them. Germline loops: CDR1 GTSNPN, CDR2 SVGIG (reference sequence). The CDR3 is 14 amino acids. The CDR3 DNA reads as TGTGCCTGGAGTGGACGGGGGCGGAATGAAAAACTGTTTTTT. Amino acids: CAWSGRGRNEKLFF.

This rearrangement joins TRBV5-1 to TRBJ2-3; TRBD2 matches at 7 bases. This CDR3 is 17 amino acids long. The junction had 8 bases not matched to a gene; V was cut back by 0 bases and J by 1 base. Germline V CDR1 and CDR2: SGHRS, YFSETQ. DNA of the CDR3: TGCGCCAGCAGCTTGGGGACTAGGGGAATGGGCACAGATACGCAGTATTTT. Translation gives CASSLGTRGMGTDTQYF.